The entry below describes one T cell receptor beta chain. What it recognizes is unknown. These data come from a study of cytomegalovirus exposure and HLA in healthy donors. Study findings and constraints: Per a prior analysis, the majority of TCR beta V segments were productive roughly 90% or roughly 30% of the time. Donor immune exposure was known only as CMV serostatus.

Vbeta (60) and Jbeta (13) primers were used in the PCR. Method: immunoSEQ multiplex PCR; TCRdb's copy keeps in-frame clones and lacks some. The sample lists around 80,000 clones; 78% were seen once. The J segment lost 4 bases and the V segment lost 2 bases, leaving 1 base of the junction unmatched. Germline V gene lookup returns CDR1 SQVTM and CDR2 ANQGSEA. This CDR3 has 13 amino acids. The TCR sequence derives from a man younger than 35 in good health and CMV-seropositive. Sequencing was performed on PBMCs. This rearrangement joins TRBV29-1 to TRBJ2-2, with TRBD1 identical over 7 bases. CDR3 DNA sequence: TGCAGCGTTGAAAGGGACAGCACCGGGGAGCTGTTTTTT. Translated, it gives CSVERDSTGELFF.